These 8 T cell receptor beta chains were all obtained from the same sample, sequenced in a study of blood T cell repertoires in COVID-19. TCRdb keeps only in-frame clones here, not all; method: immunoSEQ multiplex PCR. The table includes about 170,000 clones, roughly 91% detected once. The sample comprised peripheral blood. The receptors shown here come from a man aged 18 to 30 with COVID-19, enrolled during active disease.

Regarding this clone: Other DNA sequences in the sample encode the same CDR3. The chain uses TRBV5-6 and TRBJ2-7; 9 nucleotides match TRBD1. The CDR3 runs 14 residues. V dropped 4 bases and J dropped 3; count of bases not matched to a gene: 5. The germline CDR1 and CDR2 sequences are SGHDT and YYEEEE. CDR3 residues: CASSPGQGNYEQYF. The CDR3, as DNA: TGTGCCAGCAGCCCCGGACAGGGGAACTACGAGCAGTACTTC.

The rearrangement links TRBV19 to TRBJ2-3; TRBD2 matches 11 bases. V lost 4 bases, J lost 8 bases, and 5 bases stayed unmatched. The CDR3 totals 14 residues. The germline CDR1 and CDR2 sequences are LNHDA and SQIVND (reference sequence). CDR3 sequence (DNA): TGTGCCAGTAGTACGGGGACTAGCGGCTTTACGCAGTATTTT. This translates into CASSTGTSGFTQYF.

The chain uses TRBV28 and TRBJ1-2; D remains unclear. V was clipped by 7 bases and J by 4 bases, with 19 bases between them. CDR1 MDHEN and CDR2 SYDVKM come from the germline V gene. This CDR3 is built from 15 residues. CDR3 sequence (DNA): TGTGCCAGCACCGTACCTCCCCCGGGATTCTATGGCTACACCTTC. As protein: CASTVPPPGFYGYTF.

The genes are TRBV7-2 and TRBJ1-6, with TRBD1 matching over 7 bases. This CDR3 contains 16 residues. With 6 bases clipped from V and 3 bases from J, the junction kept 8 bases outside the gene matches. Germline V gives CDR1 SGHTA, CDR2 FQGNSA. The CDR3 region is CASRPGRGNYNSPLHF. The DNA of the CDR3 is TGTGCCAGCAGACCTGGCAGGGGGAACTATAATTCACCCCTCCACTTT. The full variable domain, with the rest looked up from reference TRBV7-2 and TRBJ1-6, is GAGVSQSPSNKVTEKGKDVELRCDPISGHTALYWYRQSLGQGLEFLIYFQGNSAPDKSGLPSDRFSAERTGGSVSTLTIQRTQQEDSAVYLCASRPGRGNYNSPLHFGNGTRLTVT.

Comments on this clone: One junction end does not reproduce the germline sequence, and a read error may be involved. The rearrangement uses TRBV7-9 and TRBJ1-4; the D is unclear. The CDR3 runs 14 residues. CDR1 and CDR2 from the germline V gene are SEHNR and FQNEAQ (reference sequence). CDR3 bases: TGTGCCAGCAGCTTCGACGGCGCCCAGGAAAAACTGCTTTTT. It translates to CASSFDGAQEKLLF.

V gene TRBV6-6 combines with J gene TRBJ1-2, with D perhaps TRBD1 (5 bases). The V end was cut by 6 bases, the J end by 7 bases, with 9 bases between. The CDR3 extends over 11 amino acids. Per germline, CDR1 MNHNY and CDR2 SVGAGI (reference sequence). For the CDR3, the DNA is TGTGCCAGCAGGCAGGGAGGTGGCTACACCTTC. As protein: CASRQGGGYTF.

The chain recombines TRBV6-6 with TRBJ2-7; maybe TRBD2 (7 bases). The ends were cut back, 5 bases at V and 5 bases at J, with 19 bases in the middle. The germline V gene encodes CDR1 MNHNY and CDR2 SVGAGI (reference sequence). The CDR3 is 15 amino acids. The CDR3 is CASSTQGRGKDEQYF. CDR3 DNA sequence: TGTGCCAGCAGTACCCAGGGGAGGGGGAAGGACGAGCAGTACTTC.

This chain uses TRBV7-9 with TRBJ2-2; D ambiguous. CDR3 length: 17 residues. From germline, CDR1 is SEHNR and CDR2 FQNEAQ (reference sequence). V was pared by 6 bases and J by 6 bases, with 23 bases between. CDR3 DNA: TGTGCCAGCAGACCAACCCCTGGCGGTCCCCCCCCCGGGGAGCTGTTTTTT. This gives the protein CASRPTPGGPPPGELFF. Drawing the rest from reference TRBV7-9 and TRBJ2-2, the complete variable domain is DTGVSQNPRHKITKRGQNVTFRCDPISEHNRLYWYRQTLGQGPEFLTYFQNEAQLEKSRLLSDRFSAERPKGSFSTLEIQRTEQGDSAMYLCASRPTPGGPPPGELFFGEGSRLTVL.